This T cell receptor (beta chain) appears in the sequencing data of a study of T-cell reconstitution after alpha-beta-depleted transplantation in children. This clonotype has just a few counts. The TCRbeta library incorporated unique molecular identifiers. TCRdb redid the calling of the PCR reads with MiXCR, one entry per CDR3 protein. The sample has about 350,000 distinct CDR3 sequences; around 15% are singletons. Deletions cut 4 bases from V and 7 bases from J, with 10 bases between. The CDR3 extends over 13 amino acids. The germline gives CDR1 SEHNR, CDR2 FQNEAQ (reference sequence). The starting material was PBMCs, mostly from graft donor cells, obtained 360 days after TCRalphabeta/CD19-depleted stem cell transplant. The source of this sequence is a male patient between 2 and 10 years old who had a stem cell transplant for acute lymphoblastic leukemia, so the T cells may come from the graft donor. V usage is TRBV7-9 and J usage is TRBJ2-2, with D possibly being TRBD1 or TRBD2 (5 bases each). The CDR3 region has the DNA TGTGCCAGCAGCTGGGCAGGGAGCGGGGAGCTGTTTTTT. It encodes CASSWAGSGELFF.